The next 8 T cell receptor beta chains were all read from a single sample in a study of T cells in Graves' hyperthyroidism and ophthalmopathy. What was amplified from RNA transcripts were TCR beta CDR3 regions. Primed by the HTBI set, a first-round RT-PCR was run on the TCR CDR3. From the multiplex PCR reads, TCRdb called clonotypes with MiXCR, one entry per CDR3 protein. The table has about 610,000 distinct CDR3 sequences, about 43% seen once. Sequencing was performed on peripheral blood or thyroid tissue (not recorded which). The receptors shown here come from a woman aged 18-30 years with Graves' hyperthyroidism.

The chain links TRBV19 to TRBJ1-3, with no clear D. Trimming left V 3 bases short and J 1 base short, with 7 bases between. CDR3 length: 14 amino acids. Germline loops: CDR1 LNHDA, CDR2 SQIVND (reference sequence). The CDR3 DNA reads TGTGCCAGTAGTATTAGGGCGTCTGGAAACACCATATATTTT. Translated, it gives CASSIRASGNTIYF. Looking up the rest from reference TRBV19 and TRBJ1-3 gives the full variable domain: DGGITQSPKYLFRKEGQNVTLSCEQNLNHDAMYWYRQDPGQGLRLIYYSQIVNDFQKGDIAEGYSVSREKKESFPLTVTSAQKNPTAFYLCASSIRASGNTIYFGEGSWLTVV.

This chain links TRBV12-3 or TRBV12-4 with TRBJ2-1; D might be TRBD1 or TRBD2, each matching 5 bases. This CDR3 has 15 residues. Deletions cut 5 bases from V and 8 bases from J, with 19 bases between. DNA for the CDR3: TGTGCCAGCAGTCAGCGCCTAGCAGGGACGCATGAGCAGTTCTTC. As protein: CASSQRLAGTHEQFF.

This clonotype was found many times. The V call is TRBV5-1, the J call TRBJ1-5, with D unclear. This CDR3 region has 15 residues. V was pared by 0 bases and J by 5 bases, with 12 bases between. Per the germline V gene, CDR1 is SGHRS and CDR2 is YFSETQ. The DNA of the CDR3 is TGCGCCAGCAGCTTGGAGGGTGGCAGCCATCAGCCCCAGCATTTT. It translates to CASSLEGGSHQPQHF.

The table lists this clonotype with a few counts. Relative to the germline gene, one junction end is altered; a read error may explain this. CDR3 residues: CATSRDRGPGRAF. CDR3 DNA sequence: TGTGCCACCAGCAGAGATCGTGGACCCGGGAGAGCTTTC. This chain uses TRBV15 with TRBJ2-6; the D gene is possibly TRBD2 (6 bases). There are 13 residues in the CDR3. Germline-derived CDR1 and CDR2 are LNHNV and YYDKDF (reference sequence). Full variable domain (rest looked up from reference TRBV15 and TRBJ2-6): DAMVIQNPRYQVTQFGKPVTLSCSQTLNHNVMYWYQQKSSQAPKLLFHYYDKDFNNEADTPDNFQSRRPNTSFCFLDIRSPGLGDTAMYLCATSRDRGPGRAFGAGSRLTVL.

This clonotype was found a few times. It may be a read error: a sequence one base away is much more abundant. The chain uses TRBV9 and TRBJ1-1; D is unresolved. Per germline, CDR1 SGDLS and CDR2 YYNGEE. This CDR3 spans 13 amino acids. The CDR3 sequence: CAGSADVYTEAFF. In DNA, the CDR3 is TGTGCCGGCAGCGCGGACGTATACACTGAAGCTTTCTTT.

This clonotype has a handful of counts. The chain has TRBV7-7 and TRBJ2-3; maybe TRBD2 (6 bases). V was pared by 5 bases and J by 0 bases, with 15 bases between. Germline V gene sequence: CDR1 SSHAT, CDR2 FNYEAQ (reference sequence). CDR3 size: 16 residues. CDR3 bases: TGTGCCAGCAGCCCCGGGAGAGGTGGCAGCACAGATACGCAGTATTTT. It is translated as CASSPGRGGSTDTQYF.

The rearrangement uses TRBV20-1 and TRBJ1-2; no definite D call. V lost 8 bases and J 4 bases, leaving 20 bases between the germline ends. The CDR3 length is 14 residues. Germline CDR1 and CDR2: DFQATT and SNEGSKA (reference sequence). The CDR3 here is CSPSTPGETYGYTF. In DNA form, the CDR3 reads TGCAGTCCCTCGACACCGGGAGAGACCTATGGCTACACCTTC.

The chain is built from TRBV29-1 and TRBJ1-2; TRBD1 aligns across 7 bases. The CDR3 totals 12 residues. Germline V gene lookup returns CDR1 SQVTM and CDR2 ANQGSEA. The trim removed 6 bases at V and 7 bases at J, leaving 8 bases unmatched. The CDR3 DNA reads TGCAGCGTGACAGAGGGGGCCCGTGGCTACACCTTC. It translates to CSVTEGARGYTF.